A single sample gave rise to the 29 T cell receptor beta chains below, sequenced in a study of blood T cell repertoires in COVID-19. Profiled with immunoSEQ multiplex PCR; TCRdb holds only in-frame clones, not every one. The sample lists 300,000 or so clones, around 88% occurring once. The specimen was peripheral blood. The receptor set was obtained from a woman in her 50s with acute or convalescent COVID-19.

This clone was counted between two and nine times. J is TRBJ1-6 and V is TRBV6-1; 7 bases map to TRBD1. The V gene's germline CDR1 is MNHNS and CDR2 SASEGT. The V segment lost 1 base and the J segment 10 bases; nucleotides outside the gene matches: 4. The CDR3 loop spans 14 amino acids. CDR3 loop: CASSEDRGLSPLHF. CDR3 sequence (DNA): TGTGCCAGCAGTGAAGACAGGGGACTCTCACCCCTCCACTTT.

The CDR3 coding sequence is TGTGCCAGCAGCCCCGGCGGGCTCTTTTATACGCAGTATTTT. Translation: CASSPGGLFYTQYF. The gene calls are TRBV5-4 and TRBJ2-3; D may be TRBD2 (5 bases). Germline-derived CDR1 and CDR2 are SGHNT and YYREEE (reference sequence). This CDR3 is 14 amino acids long. The V and J ends lost 4 bases and 7 bases respectively, with 16 bases between them.

The V call is TRBV5-1, the J call TRBJ2-6; tentative D call: TRBD1 (6 bases). Trimming cost V 4 bases and J 0 bases, with 11 bases left between them. This CDR3 contains 16 residues. Germline loops: CDR1 SGHRS, CDR2 YFSETQ. The CDR3 reads CASSPTGASGANVLTF. The CDR3 bases are TGCGCCAGCAGCCCGACAGGTGCCTCTGGGGCCAACGTCCTGACTTTC. Full variable domain (outside the CDR3, taken from reference TRBV5-1 and TRBJ2-6): KAGVTQTPRYLIKTRGQQVTLSCSPISGHRSVSWYQQTPGQGLQFLFEYFSETQRNKGNFPGRFSGRQFSNSRSEMNVSTLELGDSALYLCASSPTGASGANVLTFGAGSRLTVL.

V is TRBV18 and J is TRBJ1-3; D gene ambiguous. Trimming cost V 1 base and J 4 bases, with 8 bases left between them. The CDR3 contains 14 residues. Per germline, CDR1 KGHSH and CDR2 LQKENI. The CDR3 DNA follows: TGTGCCAGCTCACCACAGGGAGAGGGAAACACCATATATTTT. Its protein is CASSPQGEGNTIYF.

The chain is built from TRBV29-1 and TRBJ2-3; 8 bases fit TRBD2. Germline assignment: CDR1 SQVTM and CDR2 ANQGSEA. The J segment lost 3 bases and the V segment lost 7 bases, leaving 6 bases of the junction unmatched. The CDR3 is 13 amino acids. In DNA form, the CDR3 reads TGCAGCGCTGACTCGGGAGGGACAGATACGCAGTATTTT. Protein sequence: CSADSGGTDTQYF.

This CDR3 reads CASSLVGSGIRRQPQHF. CDR3 bases: TGTGCCAGCAGCTTAGTCGGTTCCGGGATTAGGCGCCAGCCCCAGCATTTT. V usage is TRBV7-2 and J usage is TRBJ1-5; unclear D gene. The CDR3 loop spans 17 amino acids. V gave up 1 base and J gave up 7 bases, with 20 bases separating them. Germline CDR1 and CDR2: SGHTA and FQGNSA. The entire variable domain, with the rest obtained from reference TRBV7-2 and TRBJ1-5, is as follows: GAGVSQSPSNKVTEKGKDVELRCDPISGHTALYWYRQSLGQGLEFLIYFQGNSAPDKSGLPSDRFSAERTGGSVSTLTIQRTQQEDSAVYLCASSLVGSGIRRQPQHFGDGTRLSIL.

The V gene is TRBV27, the J gene TRBJ2-5, with 8 bases lining up with TRBD2. CDR3 length: 14 residues. Germline lookup yields CDR1 MNHEY and CDR2 SMNVEV (reference sequence). With 4 bases clipped from V and 4 bases from J, the junction kept 5 bases outside the gene matches. CDR3 sequence reads: CASSSSGSRETQYF. The CDR3 coding sequence is TGTGCCAGCAGTTCAAGCGGGAGTAGAGAGACCCAGTACTTC.

V usage is TRBV7-9 and J usage is TRBJ1-2; tentatively, D is TRBD1 (6 bases). The CDR3 length is 14 residues. Looked up from germline, CDR1 is SEHNR and CDR2 is FQNEAQ (reference sequence). Trimming took off 5 bases at V and 4 bases at J, with 14 bases between the two ends. The CDR3: CASSPRAGAYGYTF. The CDR3 region has the DNA TGTGCCAGCAGCCCACGGGCAGGGGCCTATGGCTACACCTTC.

The chain joins TRBV19 to TRBJ1-1, with TRBD1 matching 7 bases. CDR1 and CDR2 (germline): LNHDA, SQIVND (reference sequence). The CDR3 is 15 residues long. V shed 5 bases and J 1 base; nucleotides not matched to a gene: 7. CDR3 amino acids: CASSRRQGQNTEAFF. CDR3 nucleotide sequence: TGTGCCAGTAGTCGGAGACAGGGCCAGAACACTGAAGCTTTCTTT.

The chain carries TRBV10-3 and TRBJ1-2, with D hard to call. V gave up 3 bases and J gave up 3 bases, with 8 bases separating them. Germline-derived CDR1 and CDR2 are ENHRY and SYGVKD. The CDR3 extends over 13 amino acids. In DNA form, the CDR3 reads TGTGCCATCAGTGACCGGGAGGACTATGGCTACACCTTC. This translates into CAISDREDYGYTF.

V and J are TRBV10-3 and TRBJ1-3, with a tentative D call TRBD1 (6 bases). This CDR3 spans 15 amino acids. CDR1 and CDR2 (germline): ENHRY, SYGVKD. Trimming took 5 bases from V and 0 from J, leaving 11 bases between them. Here the CDR3 DNA reads TGTGCCATCAGTAATACAGGGAGCTCTGGAAACACCATATATTTT. Its translation is CAISNTGSSGNTIYF.

The chain is built from TRBV7-7 and TRBJ2-5, with TRBD2 as a possible D gene (5 bases). The germline CDR1 and CDR2 sequences are SSHAT and FNYEAQ (reference sequence). CDR3 length: 12 amino acids. The V and J ends lost 5 bases and 7 bases respectively, with 11 bases between them. DNA for the CDR3: TGTGCCAGCAGCCCTGACCGGGGGACCCAGTACTTC. This codes for CASSPDRGTQYF.

The rearrangement joins TRBV10-1 to TRBJ2-7, with D perhaps matching TRBD1 (6 bases). Germline V gene sequence: CDR1 WNHNN, CDR2 SYGVQD (reference sequence). This CDR3 comprises 13 residues. V gave up 8 bases and J gave up 6 bases, with 17 bases separating them. CDR3 protein: CASSTTGFSEQYF. The CDR3 nucleotides read TGCGCCAGCTCGACTACAGGGTTCAGCGAGCAGTACTTC.

The V gene is TRBV7-6, the J gene TRBJ2-3; 13 nucleotides match TRBD2. V trimming: 4 bases; J trimming: 5 bases; junction bases outside the gene matches: 6. The CDR3 totals 16 residues. The V gene's germline CDR1 is SGHVS and CDR2 FNYEAQ. The CDR3 is CASSSRGLAGQDTQYF. The CDR3 bases are TGTGCCAGCAGCTCGAGGGGACTAGCGGGACAAGATACGCAGTATTTT.

V gene TRBV30 combines with J gene TRBJ1-2; D not resolved. The length of the CDR3 is 13 residues. The germline V gene has CDR1 GTSNPN and CDR2 SVGIG (reference sequence). V was shortened by 2 bases and J by 6 bases, with 13 bases between the two germline ends. The CDR3 sequence is CAWSPGELHGYTF. CDR3 DNA: TGTGCCTGGAGTCCTGGGGAGCTCCATGGCTACACCTTC. Supplemented by reference TRBV30 and TRBJ1-2, the full variable domain reads SQTIHQWPATLVQPVGSPLSLECTVEGTSNPNLYWYRQAAGRGLQLLFYSVGIGQISSEVPQNLSASRPQDRQFILSSKKLLLSDSGFYLCAWSPGELHGYTFGSGTRLTVV.

J is TRBJ2-3 and V is TRBV3-1 (or the pseudogene TRBV3-2); 9 bases align to TRBD2. Trimming cost V 4 bases and J 1 base; bases outside gene matches: 9. The length of the CDR3 is 17 residues. Germline lookup yields CDR1 LGHDT and CDR2 YNNKEL (reference sequence). As DNA, the CDR3 is TGTGCCAGCAGCCCCCAACCTCGGACTAGCGGCACAGATACGCAGTATTTT. Encoded protein: CASSPQPRTSGTDTQYF.

The V gene is TRBV4-1, the J gene TRBJ2-1, with 9 positions matching TRBD2. The CDR3 is 16 residues long. The trim removed 0 bases at V and 2 bases at J, leaving 2 bases unmatched. The germline gives CDR1 MGHRA, CDR2 YSYEKL. The CDR3 reads CASSQEEREAYNEQFF. CDR3 coding DNA: TGCGCCAGCAGCCAAGAGGAGCGGGAGGCCTACAATGAGCAGTTCTTC.

Only one count was recorded for this clone. The V call is TRBV24-1, the J call TRBJ2-7; 11 bases are shared with TRBD2. Looked up from germline, CDR1 is KGHDR and CDR2 is SFDVKD. The CDR3 is 15 residues long. The J segment lost 0 bases and the V segment lost 5 bases, leaving 2 bases of the junction unmatched. The CDR3 reads CATSGTSGSSYEQYF. CDR3 nucleotides: TGTGCCACCAGTGGAACTAGCGGGAGCTCCTACGAGCAGTACTTC.

The CDR3 region is CASSQDRVEAFF. As DNA, the CDR3 is TGCGCCAGCAGCCAAGATCGCGTGGAAGCTTTCTTT. The chain carries TRBV4-1 and TRBJ1-1; D is unclear. This CDR3 is built from 12 residues. CDR1 is MGHRA and CDR2 is YSYEKL in the germline V gene. V was pared by 0 bases and J by 8 bases, with 7 bases between.

J is TRBJ1-1 and V is TRBV5-4; D gene uncertain. Germline loops: CDR1 SGHNT, CDR2 YYREEE (reference sequence). The CDR3 extends over 13 amino acids. The ends were cut back, 4 bases at V and 2 bases at J, with 9 bases in the middle. CDR3 DNA sequence: TGTGCCAGCAGCCCCGGGGTCAACACTGAAGCTTTCTTT. Translating it yields CASSPGVNTEAFF.

The rearrangement joins TRBV5-1 to TRBJ2-3; possibly TRBD2 for D (5 bases). V was shortened by 4 bases and J by 0 bases, with 12 bases between the two germline ends. Germline V gene sequence: CDR1 SGHRS, CDR2 YFSETQ. The CDR3 covers 15 residues. CDR3 amino acids: CASSPGLGSTDTQYF. The DNA for the CDR3 is TGCGCCAGCAGCCCTGGACTGGGGAGCACAGATACGCAGTATTTT.

This clone showed up just once. The CDR3 DNA follows: TGCGCCAGCAGCTTTCCCGACTCGAATTCACCCCTCCACTTT. It codes for CASSFPDSNSPLHF. J is TRBJ1-6 and V is TRBV5-1, with D unclear. The CDR3 is made up of 14 amino acids. V was trimmed by 2 bases and J by 7 bases, leaving 10 bases between them. CDR1 SGHRS and CDR2 YFSETQ come from the germline V gene.

This sequence joins TRBV19 and TRBJ2-6; maybe TRBD1 (5 bases). CDR1 LNHDA and CDR2 SQIVND come from the germline V gene (reference sequence). V was shortened by 5 bases and J by 0 bases, with 14 bases between the two germline ends. There are 17 residues in the CDR3. The CDR3 DNA follows: TGTGCCAGTAGTTCGGACACACCTGGCTCTGGGGCCAACGTCCTGACTTTC. Amino acids: CASSSDTPGSGANVLTF.

This clone has just one count. The CDR3 DNA reads as TGTGCCAGTAGCTCTAGGGACAGGGGGCTGAACACTGAAGCTTTCTTT. Amino acid sequence: CASSSRDRGLNTEAFF. V usage is TRBV19 and J usage is TRBJ1-1; the match to TRBD1 covers 12 bases. The CDR3 covers 16 residues. The V segment lost 6 bases and the J segment 0 bases; nucleotides outside the gene matches: 5. The germline gives CDR1 LNHDA, CDR2 SQIVND (reference sequence).

For this clone: With a much larger clone just one base away, this may be a read error. This chain connects TRBV5-6 to TRBJ2-2; D remains ambiguous. Trimming took 4 bases from V and 5 from J, leaving 9 bases between them. CDR3 length: 13 amino acids. Germline CDR1 is SGHDT and CDR2 is YYEEEE. The CDR3 protein is CASSLPGTGELFF. The CDR3 DNA is TGTGCCAGCAGCCTCCCCGGGACCGGGGAGCTGTTTTTT.

This chain connects TRBV27 to TRBJ1-1; D might be TRBD1 (6 bases). The length of the CDR3 is 13 residues. Trimming stripped 6 bases from V and 4 bases from J, with 12 bases between. In germline, CDR1 is MNHEY, CDR2 SMNVEV (reference sequence). The CDR3 reads CASRSTGSTEAFF. The CDR3 bases are TGTGCCAGCAGATCTACAGGGAGCACTGAAGCTTTCTTT.

The gene calls are TRBV7-2 and TRBJ2-2; weak D call: TRBD1 (6 bases). Germline V CDR1 and CDR2: SGHTA, FQGNSA. Trimming stripped 1 base from V and 9 bases from J, with 18 bases between. This CDR3 contains 16 residues. CDR3 nucleotides: TGTGCCAGCAGCTTAGGTGGGACACTTCTACCCCGGGAGCTGTTTTTT. Translated, it gives CASSLGGTLLPRELFF.

This rearrangement joins TRBV14 to TRBJ2-4; 7 bases align to TRBD2. CDR1 and CDR2 from the germline V gene are SGHDN and FVKESK. Trimming removed 3 bases from V and 10 bases from J; junction bases left unmatched: 9. This CDR3 is 14 amino acids long. CDR3 amino acids: CASSQASGLEIQYF. DNA for the CDR3: TGTGCCAGCAGCCAGGCTAGCGGCTTAGAGATTCAGTACTTC. Looking up the rest from reference TRBV14 and TRBJ2-4 gives the full variable domain: EAGVTQFPSHSVIEKGQTVTLRCDPISGHDNLYWYRRVMGKEIKFLLHFVKESKQDESGMPNNRFLAERTGGTYSTLKVQPAELEDSGVYFCASSQASGLEIQYFGAGTRLSVL.

The CDR3 region is CASSQDWQTGELFF. In DNA, the CDR3 is TGCGCCAGCAGCCAAGATTGGCAGACCGGGGAGCTGTTTTTT. The chain employs TRBV4-3 and TRBJ2-2; the D is unclear. The CDR3 runs 14 residues. V lost 0 bases and J 5 bases, leaving 7 bases between the germline ends. From germline, CDR1 is LGHNA and CDR2 YSLEER.